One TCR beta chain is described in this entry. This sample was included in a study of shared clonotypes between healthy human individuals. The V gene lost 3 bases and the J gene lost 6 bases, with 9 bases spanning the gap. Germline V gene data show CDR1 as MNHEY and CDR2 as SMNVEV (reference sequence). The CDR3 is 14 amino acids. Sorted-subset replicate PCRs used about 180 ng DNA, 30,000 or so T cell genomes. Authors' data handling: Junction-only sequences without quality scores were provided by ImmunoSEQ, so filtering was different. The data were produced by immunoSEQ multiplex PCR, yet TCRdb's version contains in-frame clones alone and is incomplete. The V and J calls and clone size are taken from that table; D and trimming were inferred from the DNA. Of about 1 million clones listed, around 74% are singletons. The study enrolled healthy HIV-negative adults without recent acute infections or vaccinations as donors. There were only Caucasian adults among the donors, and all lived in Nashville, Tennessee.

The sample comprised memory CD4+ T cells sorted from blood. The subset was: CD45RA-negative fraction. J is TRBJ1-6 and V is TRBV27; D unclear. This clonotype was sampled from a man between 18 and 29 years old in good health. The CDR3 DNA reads TGTGCCAGCAGTTTTCTGGGATCTAATTCACCCCTCCACTTT. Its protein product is CASSFLGSNSPLHF.